The 3 T cell receptor beta chains in this list originate from one sample, sequenced in a study of Ad26.COV2.S vaccination and SARS-CoV-2 variants. Treatment described: 19 received Ad26.COV2.S at low or high dose, single or two shots; 5 received placebo; per-sample allocation not given. The samples date from day 63 after the first vaccine or placebo injection. Libraries were prepared by immunoSEQ multiplex PCR; TCRdb keeps only in-frame clonotypes and omits some of them. The data show just over 350,000 clones, about 85% seen once. The material sequenced was peripheral blood, taken in a trial of Ad26.COV2.S vaccine versus placebo. Receptors originate from a person aged 18-65 years who received the Ad26.COV2.S COVID-19 vaccine or a placebo.

V gene TRBV4-3 combines with J gene TRBJ2-3; perhaps TRBD1 as D (5 bases). This CDR3 is 16 amino acids long. The V end was cut by 0 bases, the J end by 2 bases, with 12 bases between. Germline CDR1 reads LGHNA; CDR2 reads YSLEER. CDR3 sequence: CASSQDRRQPTDTQYF. CDR3 in DNA: TGCGCCAGCAGCCAAGATAGGAGACAGCCCACAGATACGCAGTATTTT.

This clone has a handful of counts. This chain uses TRBV7-8 with TRBJ1-5; D possibly corresponds to TRBD1 (6 bases). Germline CDR1 is SGHVS and CDR2 is FQNEAQ. The CDR3 length is 13 residues. V lost 2 bases to trimming and J lost 5 bases, with 7 bases between them. CDR3 nucleotide sequence: TGTGCCAGCAGCTTAAACAGGGATCAGCCCCAGCATTTT. Translated, it gives CASSLNRDQPQHF.

This clone has a single count. The V gene is TRBV5-4, the J gene TRBJ2-5; perhaps TRBD1 as D (6 bases). Germline-derived CDR1 and CDR2 are SGHNT and YYREEE (reference sequence). V lost 4 bases to trimming and J lost 1 base, with 14 bases between them. The CDR3 contains 15 residues. In DNA, the CDR3 is TGTGCCAGCAGCCCCCGGCAGGGGCCCCAAGAGACCCAGTACTTC. This translates into CASSPRQGPQETQYF.